This is a list of T cell receptor beta chains from one sample in a study of vaccination effects on CD4 cells after COVID-19. These receptors have no identified antigens. Clones were sequenced by immunoSEQ multiplex PCR, and TCRdb holds only the in-frame ones, with some missing. The sample has about 27,000 clones, approximately 80% seen once. The material sequenced was CD4+ T cells from PBMCs cultured with HCoV-NL63 spike peptides, taken before COVID-19 vaccination. Receptor source: a human donor who had a prior SARS-CoV-2 infection. Each CDR3 is given with its conserved first and last residue. The D gene is left open where the match is weak. Rows give clone size only sometimes, using once, few, many, or a class for an expanded clone.

v_gene	abundance	j_gene	d_gene	CDR3nt	CDR3aa
TRBV9	-	TRBJ2-5	TRBD1	TGTGCCAGCAGCGTAGGGGACAGGGGGTCAGGGACCCAGTACTTC	CASSVGDRGSGTQYF
TRBV18	-	TRBJ1-2	-	TGTGCCAGCTCACCACCCCCCCGACAGACTAATTATGGCTACACCTTC	CASSPPPRQTNYGYTF
TRBV5-1	few	TRBJ2-3	-	TGCGCCAGCAGCGGGACAACAAGCTCCACAGATACGCAGTATTTT	CASSGTTSSTDTQYF
TRBV30	few	TRBJ1-4	-	TGTATTGGGCTGCGCGGGGCAACTAATGAAAAACTGTTTTTT	CIGLRGATNEKLFF
TRBV2	-	TRBJ2-1	-	TGTGCCAGCAGTCGCTTCCAGGGCAATAATGAGCAGTTCTTC	CASSRFQGNNEQFF
TRBV5-8	-	TRBJ2-1	-	TGTGCCAGCAGCTTCGTCCGGGACAACCGAGGCGATGAGCAGTTCTTC	CASSFVRDNRGDEQFF
TRBV2	-	TRBJ1-2	TRBD1	TGTGCCAGCAGTGTTTTAAGACAGGGACCGCGCTATGGCTACACCTTC	CASSVLRQGPRYGYTF
TRBV2	few	TRBJ1-5	TRBD1	TGTGCCAGCAGCGACAGGGCGCGCAATCAGCCCCAGCATTTT	CASSDRARNQPQHF
TRBV29-1	-	TRBJ2-2	TRBD1	TGCAGCGGAGGACAGGGAGACACCGGGGAGCTGTTTTTT	CSGGQGDTGELFF
TRBV7-3	once	TRBJ2-6	-	TGTGCCAGCAGCCAAAACAGAGGCACTGCCTCTGGGGCCAACGTCCTGACTTTC	CASSQNRGTASGANVLTF
TRBV19	-	TRBJ2-7	-	TGTGCCAGTAGTATCGAGGGTGGATACGAGCAGTACTTC	CASSIEGGYEQYF
TRBV7-9	-	TRBJ2-7	-	TGTGCCAGCAGCTCGTATAGACAATCCTACGAGCAGTACTTC	CASSSYRQSYEQYF
TRBV21-1	-	TRBJ2-7	-	TGTGCCAGCAGCAAAGGCGCCCGGAGGCAAGCCTACGAGCAGTACTTC	CASSKGARRQAYEQYF
TRBV11-3	few	TRBJ2-1	-	TGTGCCAGCAGCTTAGGAGGGGACAATGAGCAGTTCTTC	CASSLGGDNEQFF
TRBV10-3	-	TRBJ2-7	-	TGTGCCATCAGTGATCTGGGTTACTACGAGCAGTACTTC	CAISDLGYYEQYF
TRBV3-1/TRBV3-2	-	TRBJ2-6	-	TGTGCCAGCAGCCAAGTGGCGGGCCGCTCTGGGGCCAACGTCCTGACTTTC	CASSQVAGRSGANVLTF
TRBV30	-	TRBJ1-3	-	TGTGCCTGGAGCGACCCCCCCCTCACAGCTCTTGGCTCTGGAAACACCATATATTTT	CAWSDPPLTALGSGNTIYF
TRBV27	-	TRBJ2-2	-	TGTGCCAGCAGTTTAGAAGGGCTGAACACCGGGGAGCTGTTTTTT	CASSLEGLNTGELFF
TRBV3-1/TRBV3-2	once	TRBJ1-2	-	TGTGCCAGCAGCCAAGAGAGGAGGGTCACCTTC	CASSQERRVTF
TRBV7-2	medium-sized	TRBJ1-6	-	TGTGCCAGCAGCTCACAGGGAAGGTTCCACTCCTATAATTCACCCCTCCACTTT	CASSSQGRFHSYNSPLHF
TRBV29-1	-	TRBJ2-1	-	TGCAGCGTTGTTCAAGGCCTGAACAATGAGCAGTTCTTC	CSVVQGLNNEQFF
TRBV5-5	-	TRBJ1-6	-	TGTGCCAGCAGCTCCGGGGCAGGGAATTCACCCCTCCACTTT	CASSSGAGNSPLHF